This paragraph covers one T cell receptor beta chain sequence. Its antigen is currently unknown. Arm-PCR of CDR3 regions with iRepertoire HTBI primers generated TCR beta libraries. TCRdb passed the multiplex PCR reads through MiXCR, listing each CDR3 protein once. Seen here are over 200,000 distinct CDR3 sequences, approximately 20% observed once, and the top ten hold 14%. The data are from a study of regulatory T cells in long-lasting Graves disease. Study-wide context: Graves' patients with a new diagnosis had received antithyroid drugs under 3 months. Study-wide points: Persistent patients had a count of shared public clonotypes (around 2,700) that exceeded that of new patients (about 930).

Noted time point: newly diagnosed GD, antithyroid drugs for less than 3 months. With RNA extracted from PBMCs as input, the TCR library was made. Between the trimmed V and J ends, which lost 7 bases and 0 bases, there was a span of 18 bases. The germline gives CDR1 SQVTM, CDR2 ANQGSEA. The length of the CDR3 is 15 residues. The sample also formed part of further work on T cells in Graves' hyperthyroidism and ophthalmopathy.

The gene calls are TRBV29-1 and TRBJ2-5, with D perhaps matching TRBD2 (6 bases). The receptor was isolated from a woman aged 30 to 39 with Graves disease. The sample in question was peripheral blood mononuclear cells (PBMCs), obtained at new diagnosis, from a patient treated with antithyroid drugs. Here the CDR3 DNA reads TGCAGCGCCTGGGGTCTGGGGACTTACCAAGAGACCCAGTACTTC. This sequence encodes CSAWGLGTYQETQYF.